This is a list of T cell receptor beta chains from one sample in a study of shared clonotypes between healthy human individuals. TCRdb's table, derived via immunoSEQ multiplex PCR, lists solely in-frame clones and lacks some. The sample yields just over 2,000,000 clones, approximately 94% seen once. Sequenced input: naive CD8+ T cells sorted from blood. All receptors come from a man younger than 30 in good health. The conserved cysteine and the conserved F or W are not part of the CDR3 here. The D gene is left open where the match is weak.

v_gene,d_gene,CDR3aa
TRBV4-3,NA,ASSRLTGAGNTIY
TRBV10-3,NA,AISDDLGGFSYNEQF
TRBV5-4,TRBD1,ASSGGTAYGYT
TRBV6-6,NA,ASTPWGGNYEQY
TRBV6-5,TRBD2,ASSKGLADTGELF
TRBV1,NA,TSSQDPRGRGETQY
TRBV11-2,TRBD1,ASSSQGENYGYT
TRBV4-1,NA,ASSHLEGTTEAF
TRBV30,TRBD2,AWSVSSGADEQY
TRBV7-2,NA,ASSPDAETQY
TRBV4-3,TRBD2,ASSQELTREGQDTQY
TRBV7-6,TRBD2,ASSLELAGGPEQF
TRBV6-5,TRBD2,ASSYLGLAGSYEQY
TRBV30,NA,AWSDRGGHEQY
TRBV30,NA,AWSPIWESYT
TRBV2,NA,ASGGTPEYEQY
TRBV7-6,NA,ASSSQGSSTDTQY
TRBV5-4,NA,ASSLAWGTEAF
TRBV5-4,NA,ASSLVGGRSETQY
TRBV2,NA,ASSETNTLAKNIQY
TRBV7-8,NA,ASTDGPGTPSYEQY
TRBV6-1,NA,ASSEPGQLKLF
TRBV6-5,NA,ASGPYGADEAF
TRBV7-9,NA,ASSPDVGGPYYEQY
TRBV27,NA,ASTDTTARYEQY
TRBV2,NA,ASSEDWQTYEQY
TRBV27,NA,ASSFGRGRYEQY